The 23 T cell receptor beta chains below all came from one sample that was sequenced in a study of blood T cell repertoires in COVID-19. Sequencing used immunoSEQ multiplex PCR; TCRdb keeps in-frame clones, though not all of them. The sample holds 220,000 or so clones; almost 85% are singletons and the top ten take around 1.8%. Source material: peripheral blood. These receptor sequences come from a woman older than 75 with acute or convalescent COVID-19.

V usage is TRBV5-1 and J usage is TRBJ1-4; no reliable D call. This CDR3 is 13 amino acids long. V lost 5 bases, J lost 8 bases, and 13 bases lay in between. CDR1 and CDR2 (germline): SGHRS, YFSETQ. The CDR3 reads CASRQNLEEKLFF. The CDR3 nucleotides are TGCGCCAGCAGACAGAATCTTGAGGAAAAACTGTTTTTT.

This clone has just one count. This sequence joins TRBV4-1 and TRBJ2-3, with 8 bases aligning to TRBD2. V lost 3 bases to trimming and J lost 0 bases; unmatched junction nucleotides: 8. CDR1 and CDR2 (germline): MGHRA, YSYEKL. This CDR3 contains 17 residues. The CDR3 protein is CASSQGTGTRSTDTQYF. The CDR3 bases are TGCGCCAGCAGCCAGGGTACAGGGACTAGAAGCACAGATACGCAGTATTTT.

The chain has TRBV14 and TRBJ1-6, with D possibly being TRBD1 (5 bases). V was shortened by 3 bases and J by 7 bases, with 7 bases between the two germline ends. This CDR3 spans 13 amino acids. The germline CDR1 and CDR2 sequences are SGHDN and FVKESK. CDR3 in DNA: TGTGCCAGCAGCCATCCAGGGAATTCACCCCTCCACTTT. This sequence encodes CASSHPGNSPLHF.

The genes are TRBV5-1 and TRBJ2-3, with 15 bases that match TRBD2. With V trimmed by 4 bases and J by 7 bases, 4 bases remained unmatched. Germline CDR1 reads SGHRS; CDR2 reads YFSETQ. This CDR3 region has 15 residues. For the CDR3, the DNA is TGCGCCAGCAGCGGACTAGCGGGGGGGTCGAATACGCAGTATTTT. As protein: CASSGLAGGSNTQYF.

This chain's CDR3 is CASSLGQQSYGYTF. DNA for the CDR3: TGTGCCAGCAGCTTGGGGCAACAGAGCTATGGCTACACCTTC. V usage is TRBV5-6 and J usage is TRBJ1-2; the D is unclear. The CDR3 has 14 amino acids. V was clipped by 0 bases and J by 4 bases, with 10 bases between them. Germline-derived CDR1 and CDR2 are SGHDT and YYEEEE.

The V call is TRBV5-1, the J call TRBJ1-1, with 8 bases identical to TRBD1. Per germline, CDR1 SGHRS and CDR2 YFSETQ. This CDR3 is 14 amino acids long. J was trimmed by 5 bases and V by 4 bases; bases with no gene match: 7. The CDR3 DNA follows: TGCGCCAGCAGCCCTAGGACAGGGCGGACTGAAGCTTTCTTT. Protein: CASSPRTGRTEAFF.

This chain links TRBV19 with TRBJ2-1; D is perhaps TRBD1 (5 bases). Germline CDR1 LNHDA, CDR2 SQIVND (reference sequence). V lost 0 bases and J lost 3, with 9 bases in between. This CDR3 spans 15 amino acids. As DNA, the CDR3 is TGTGCCAGTAGTATAGATCTAGGGGACTACAATGAGCAGTTCTTC. Its protein is CASSIDLGDYNEQFF.

V is TRBV3-1 (or the pseudogene TRBV3-2) and J is TRBJ2-1, with 11 bases fitting TRBD2. The junction had 13 bases not matched to a gene; V was cut back by 3 bases and J by 9 bases. CDR1 is LGHDT, CDR2 YNNKEL, per germline (reference sequence). CDR3 length equals 17 residues. CDR3 in amino acids: CASSHGSVAGGLGEQFF. In nucleotides, the CDR3 is TGTGCCAGCAGCCACGGATCTGTAGCGGGGGGGCTTGGTGAGCAGTTCTTC.

The chain combines TRBV6-1 with TRBJ1-4; 10 nucleotides agree with TRBD1. Germline assignment: CDR1 MNHNS and CDR2 SASEGT. This CDR3 has 15 amino acids. Trimming at V came to 1 base and at J to 8 bases, leaving 4 bases not matched to a gene. The CDR3 nucleotides are TGTGCCAGCAGTGAAGGACAGGGGGCGGGAGAAAAACTGTTTTTT. This sequence encodes CASSEGQGAGEKLFF.

The chain uses TRBV7-9 and TRBJ2-7; TRBD2 matches 10 bases. V shed 8 bases and J 2 bases; nucleotides not matched to a gene: 3. The CDR3 totals 13 residues. Germline values: CDR1 SEHNR, CDR2 FQNEAQ (reference sequence). This CDR3 is CASGLAGAYEQYF. The CDR3 coding sequence is TGTGCCAGCGGTCTAGCGGGAGCCTACGAGCAGTACTTC.

This chain connects TRBV28 to TRBJ2-5; 10 positions match TRBD2. Germline lookup yields CDR1 MDHEN and CDR2 SYDVKM. The J segment lost 5 bases and the V segment lost 5 bases, leaving 8 bases of the junction unmatched. This CDR3 region has 15 residues. CDR3 residues: CASSHKLAGRETQYF. The CDR3 nucleotides are TGTGCCAGCAGTCACAAACTAGCGGGGCGGGAGACCCAGTACTTC.

As DNA, the CDR3 is TGTGCCAGCAGAGGGGCCGGGGAGCTGTTTTTT. Amino acid sequence: CASRGAGELFF. This chain joins TRBV6-5 and TRBJ2-2, with D perhaps TRBD1 (5 bases). This CDR3 has 11 amino acids. Germline loops: CDR1 MNHEY, CDR2 SVGAGI. V was clipped by 6 bases and J by 6 bases, with 5 bases between them.

The J gene is TRBJ2-6, the V gene TRBV7-2, with D possibly matching TRBD1 (5 bases). The CDR3 sequence is 15 residues long. Trimming removed 2 bases from V and 2 bases from J, with 7 bases in between. The germline gives CDR1 SGHTA, CDR2 FQGNSA. The chain's CDR3 is CASSLRGAGANVLTF. The CDR3 DNA is TGTGCCAGCAGCTTAAGGGGCGCTGGGGCCAACGTCCTGACTTTC.

This chain joins TRBV24-1 and TRBJ2-1; TRBD1 agrees at 8 bases. V dropped 2 bases and J dropped 2; count of bases not matched to a gene: 4. The CDR3 runs to 16 residues. The V gene's germline CDR1 is KGHDR and CDR2 SFDVKD. CDR3 sequence: CATSDSGTGTYNEQFF. CDR3 sequence (DNA): TGTGCCACCAGTGATTCCGGGACAGGAACCTACAATGAGCAGTTCTTC.

Comment on this clone: The junction departs from the called germline gene at one end, perhaps through a read error. V gene TRBV3-1 (or the pseudogene TRBV3-2) combines with J gene TRBJ1-6, with a tentative D call TRBD1 (6 bases). This CDR3 comprises 14 residues. Germline values: CDR1 LGHDT, CDR2 YNNKEL (reference sequence). CDR3 coding DNA: TGTGCCAGCAGCAAAGACAGGTTTAATTCACCCCTCCACTTT. Encoded protein: CASSKDRFNSPLHF.

The V and J genes are TRBV24-1 and TRBJ2-4; tentative D call: TRBD1 (5 bases). Germline CDR1 and CDR2: KGHDR and SFDVKD. The germline V and J ends were trimmed by 10 bases and 1 base, with 10 bases remaining between them. The CDR3 is made up of 13 amino acids. The CDR3: CATGSGAKNIQYF. The CDR3 coding sequence is TGTGCCACTGGGTCAGGGGCCAAAAACATTCAGTACTTC.

The chain is built from TRBV5-1 and TRBJ2-7, with a possible D match to TRBD1 (6 bases). This CDR3 has 14 amino acids. CDR1 is SGHRS, CDR2 YFSETQ, per germline. Trimming stripped 2 bases from V and 11 bases from J, with 20 bases between. Here the CDR3 DNA reads TGCGCCAGCAGCTTTGAAGACAGGCCTCCGAGGGAGTACTTC. This codes for CASSFEDRPPREYF.

Only one count was recorded for this clone. The V gene is TRBV5-5, the J gene TRBJ2-3; 7 positions match TRBD1. Germline V lookup: CDR1 SGHKS, CDR2 YYEKEE (reference sequence). The CDR3 totals 16 residues. The V segment lost 0 bases and the J segment 6 bases; nucleotides outside the gene matches: 10. The CDR3 nucleotides are TGTGCCAGCAGCTTGGGGGCGGACAGGAGAACGGATACGCAGTATTTT. This translates into CASSLGADRRTDTQYF.

The rearrangement uses TRBV7-9 and TRBJ2-7; the match to TRBD2 covers 9 bases. V lost 1 base, J lost 6 bases, and 7 bases stayed unmatched. The CDR3 loop spans 15 amino acids. CDR1 and CDR2 (germline): SEHNR, FQNEAQ (reference sequence). Here the CDR3 reads CASSLGGSGSSEQYF. The CDR3 coding sequence is TGTGCCAGCAGCTTAGGAGGTAGCGGGAGTTCCGAGCAGTACTTC.

The V gene is TRBV6-5, the J gene TRBJ1-6; 7 nucleotides align to TRBD1. V trimming: 2 bases; J trimming: 7 bases; junction bases outside the gene matches: 8. Germline V CDR1 and CDR2: MNHEY, SVGAGI. The CDR3 loop spans 16 amino acids. CDR3 amino acids: CASSYTRQGWNSPLHF. CDR3 in DNA: TGTGCCAGCAGTTACACCCGACAGGGTTGGAATTCACCCCTCCACTTT.

This sequence joins TRBV27 and TRBJ2-1; TRBD2 matches 12 bases. The junction had 2 bases not matched to a gene; V was cut back by 7 bases and J by 7 bases. The CDR3 sequence is 13 residues long. Germline values: CDR1 MNHEY, CDR2 SMNVEV (reference sequence). CDR3 nucleotides: TGTGCCAGCACTGGGACTAGCGGGAATGAGCAGTTCTTC. Translation: CASTGTSGNEQFF.

This chain connects TRBV9 to TRBJ2-1, with 8 bases fitting TRBD2. The germline CDR1 and CDR2 sequences are SGDLS and YYNGEE. The CDR3 is made up of 16 amino acids. V lost 7 bases and J lost 5; bases outside the gene matches: 14. This chain's CDR3 is CASSKAGTRDNNEQFF. DNA for the CDR3: TGTGCCAGCTCTAAAGCGGGGACTAGGGATAACAATGAGCAGTTCTTC.

The chain joins TRBV7-2 to TRBJ1-2; TRBD1 matches at 7 bases. The J segment lost 8 bases and the V segment lost 2 bases, leaving 5 bases of the junction unmatched. The CDR3 extends over 13 amino acids. CDR1 is SGHTA, CDR2 FQGNSA, per germline. Here the CDR3 reads CASSLTGQTGYTF. Written as DNA, the CDR3 is TGTGCCAGCAGCTTAACGGGACAGACAGGCTACACCTTC.